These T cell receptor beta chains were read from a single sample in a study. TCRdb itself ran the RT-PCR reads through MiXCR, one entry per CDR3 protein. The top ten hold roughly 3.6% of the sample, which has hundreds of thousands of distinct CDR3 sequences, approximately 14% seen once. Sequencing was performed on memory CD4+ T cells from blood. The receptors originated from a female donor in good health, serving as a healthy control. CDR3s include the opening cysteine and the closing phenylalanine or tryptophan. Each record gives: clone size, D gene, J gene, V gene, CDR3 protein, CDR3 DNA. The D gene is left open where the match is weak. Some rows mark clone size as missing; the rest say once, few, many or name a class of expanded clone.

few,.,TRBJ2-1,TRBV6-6,CASRDVNNEQFF,TGTGCCAGCAGGGATGTCAACAATGAGCAGTTCTTC
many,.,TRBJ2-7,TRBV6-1,CATEPVSYEQYF,TGTGCCACAGAGCCAGTCTCCTACGAGCAGTACTTC
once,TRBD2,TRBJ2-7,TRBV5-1,CASSPLDVAGVGEQYF,TGCGCCAGCAGCCCCTTAGATGTAGCGGGGGTAGGGGAGCAGTACTTC
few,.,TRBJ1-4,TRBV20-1,CSAKRGEMELFF,TGCAGTGCCAAACGCGGGGAGATGGAACTGTTTTTT
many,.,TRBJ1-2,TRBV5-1,CASSLGQERGYTF,TGCGCCAGCAGCTTGGGTCAAGAGCGTGGCTACACCTTC
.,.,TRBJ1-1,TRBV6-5,CASSSIGHTEAFF,TGTGCCAGCAGTTCGATAGGGCACACTGAAGCTTTCTTT
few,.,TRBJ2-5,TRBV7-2,CASSLTGVPQYF,TGTGCCAGCAGCTTGACGGGGGTGCCCCAGTACTTC
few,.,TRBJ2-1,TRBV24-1,CATSDPSRTGYNEQFF,TGTGCCACCAGTGATCCGTCCCGCACAGGGTACAATGAGCAGTTCTTC
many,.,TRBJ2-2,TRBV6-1,CASRQGSVNTGELFF,TGTGCCAGCAGACAGGGTTCGGTGAACACCGGGGAGCTGTTTTTT
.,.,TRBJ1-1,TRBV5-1,CASSLGDGGGTEAFF,TGCGCCAGCAGCTTGGGGGATGGAGGGGGGACTGAAGCTTTCTTT
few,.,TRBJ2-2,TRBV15,CATRNTYTGELFF,TGTGCCACCAGAAACACATACACCGGGGAGCTGTTTTTT
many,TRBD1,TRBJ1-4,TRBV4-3,CASSQNRARTGLEDEKLFF,TGCGCCAGCAGCCAGAATCGGGCTAGGACAGGTTTGGAGGATGAAAAACTGTTTTTT
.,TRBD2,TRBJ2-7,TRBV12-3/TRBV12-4,CASSPGTTGIDEQYF,TGTGCCAGCAGCCCCGGGACTACCGGGATTGACGAGCAGTACTTC
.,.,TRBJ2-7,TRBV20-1,CSAVPNPSYEQYF,TGCAGTGCCGTCCCCAACCCCTCCTACGAGCAGTACTTC
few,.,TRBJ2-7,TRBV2,CASSEWVQTRPYEQYF,TGTGCCAGCAGTGAATGGGTTCAAACTCGCCCCTACGAGCAGTACTTC
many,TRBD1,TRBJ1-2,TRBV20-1,CSGGQGAKGNYGYTF,TGCAGTGGTGGACAGGGGGCAAAGGGTAACTATGGCTACACCTTC
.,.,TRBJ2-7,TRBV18,CASSPTKPSYEQYF,TGTGCCAGCTCACCAACGAAGCCGTCCTACGAGCAGTACTTC
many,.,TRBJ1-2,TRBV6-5,CASSYSVTGNYGYTF,TGTGCCAGCAGTTACTCGGTGACCGGTAACTATGGCTACACCTTC
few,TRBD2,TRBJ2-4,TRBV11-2,CASSSGLENIQYF,TGTGCCAGCAGCTCGGGACTAGAAAACATTCAGTACTTC
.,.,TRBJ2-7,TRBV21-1,CASSPPPGLTNEQYF,TGTGCCAGCAGCCCCCCTCCCGGACTGACTAACGAGCAGTACTTC
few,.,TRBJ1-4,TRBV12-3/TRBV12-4,CASRDGGGPNEKLFF,TGTGCCAGCAGGGACGGTGGGGGGCCTAATGAAAAACTGTTTTTT
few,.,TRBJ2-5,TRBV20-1,CSARRDPQETQYF,TGCAGTGCTAGGCGGGACCCCCAAGAGACCCAGTACTTC
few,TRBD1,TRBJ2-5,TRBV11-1,CASSARDRKETQYF,TGTGCCAGCAGCGCACGGGACAGAAAAGAGACCCAGTACTTC
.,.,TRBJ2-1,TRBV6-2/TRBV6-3,CASSLFRGVEQFF,TGTGCCAGCAGTTTATTCAGGGGGGTTGAGCAGTTCTTC
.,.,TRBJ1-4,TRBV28,CASSSPGRGGQLFF,TGTGCCAGCAGTTCTCCCGGTCGAGGCGGTCAACTGTTTTTT
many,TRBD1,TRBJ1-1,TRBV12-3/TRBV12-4,CASSLGGEAFF,TGTGCCAGCAGCTTAGGGGGCGAAGCTTTCTTT
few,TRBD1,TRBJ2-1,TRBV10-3,CAISEPDRALHNEQFF,TGTGCCATCAGTGAACCCGACAGGGCCCTTCACAATGAGCAGTTCTTC
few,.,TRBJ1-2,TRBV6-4,CASSPQTSNYGYTF,TGTGCCAGCAGTCCACAGACTTCTAACTATGGCTACACCTTC
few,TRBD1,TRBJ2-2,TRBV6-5,CASSLIGTGSGELFF,TGTGCCAGCAGCTTAATCGGGACAGGGTCCGGGGAGCTGTTTTTT
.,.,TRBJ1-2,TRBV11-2,CASSQDREFGYTF,TGTGCCAGCAGCCAGGACAGAGAGTTTGGCTACACCTTC
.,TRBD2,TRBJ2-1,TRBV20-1,CSARVSGRVVSGEQFF,TGCAGTGCTAGAGTCAGCGGGAGGGTAGTTTCGGGTGAGCAGTTCTTC